This T cell receptor beta chain originates from a study of shared clonotypes between healthy human individuals. Study results and limitations: The four-donor shared clonotypes exceeded non-shared clonotypes in generation probability, with non-shared ones scoring lower. Among donors, the sharing of clonotypes was expected to be influenced by sequencing depth.

As processed by the authors: Junction-only sequences produced by ImmunoSEQ had no quality scores, so filtering differed. Here immunoSEQ multiplex PCR was the method, and the copy in TCRdb shows in-frame clones only, minus some. That table furnishes V, J and clone size, whereas the DNA furnished D and trimming. The sample has about 380,000 clones; about 96% are singletons. The donors were adults (healthy and HIV-negative) with no recent acute infections or vaccinations. To note about this clone: Its matching antigen is unknown.

Sequencing was performed on memory CD8+ T cells sorted from blood. Subset meaning: CD45RO+ cells pooled with CCR7-negative TemRA cells. The receptor was isolated from a man aged 25-45 years in good health.

CDR3 region: CASSLGARTVAYEQYF. The CDR3 bases are TGCGCCAGCAGCTTGGGGGCTAGAACTGTAGCCTACGAGCAGTACTTC. This sequence joins TRBV5-1 and TRBJ2-7; D call uncertain. Per the germline V gene, CDR1 is SGHRS and CDR2 is YFSETQ. The V gene lost 0 bases and the J gene lost 2 bases, with 15 bases spanning the gap. The length of the CDR3 is 16 residues.